These 3 T cell receptor beta chains share one sample of origin, sequenced in a study of control samples from healthy donors and cancer patients. TCRdb's copy holds only in-frame clones and misses some; the assay was immunoSEQ multiplex PCR. This sample has 100,000 to 150,000 clones, with roughly 86% found just once. Sequenced sample: blood. The receptors originated from a man aged 60 to 69 in good health.

This chain uses TRBV5-5 with TRBJ2-6; 7 bases match TRBD1. The CDR3 is made up of 17 amino acids. Germline CDR1 is SGHKS and CDR2 is YYEKEE (reference sequence). The trim removed 4 bases at V and 0 bases at J, leaving 7 bases unmatched. In nucleotides, the CDR3 is TGTGCCAGCAGCGGGCACAGGGGTGTCTCTGGGGCCAACGTCCTGACTTTC. Residues: CASSGHRGVSGANVLTF.

The chain joins TRBV28 to TRBJ1-2; D is perhaps TRBD1 (5 bases). Germline CDR1 MDHEN, CDR2 SYDVKM. With 6 bases removed from V and 2 bases from J, the gap between germline ends came to 13 bases. The CDR3 runs 14 residues. The CDR3 DNA reads as TGTGCCAGCAGCCAGGGTGGCGGGAACTATGGCTACACCTTC. Its translation: CASSQGGGNYGYTF.

V usage is TRBV29-1 and J usage is TRBJ1-1; the D is unclear. V lost 7 bases to trimming and J lost 4 bases, with 13 bases between them. Germline CDR1 is SQVTM and CDR2 is ANQGSEA. This CDR3 region has 12 residues. Written as DNA, the CDR3 is TGCAGCGGAAGTCAGGCGAGCACTGAAGCTTTCTTT. Its translation: CSGSQASTEAFF.